This entry lists 5 T cell receptor beta chains sequenced from one sample in a study of cytomegalovirus exposure and HLA in healthy donors. The PCR used 60 Vbeta and 13 Jbeta primers. TCRdb keeps only in-frame clones here, not all; method: immunoSEQ multiplex PCR. The data contain under 200,000 clones, around 84% of them seen just once; the ten biggest clones take up approximately 3%. Sample: PBMCs. These receptors originate from a woman aged 40 to 49 in good health and CMV-seronegative.

V and J are TRBV5-4 and TRBJ2-7; TRBD2 agrees at 15 bases. The CDR3 consists of 16 residues. The germline V gene encodes CDR1 SGHNT and CDR2 YYREEE (reference sequence). The CDR3 region is CAVGGTSGGTHYEQYF. The DNA of the CDR3 is TGTGCGGTGGGGGGGACTAGCGGGGGGACTCACTACGAGCAGTACTTC.

J is TRBJ1-4 and V is TRBV7-9; D unclear. This CDR3 has 14 residues. The germline gives CDR1 SEHNR, CDR2 FQNEAQ (reference sequence). Between the trimmed V and J ends, which lost 3 bases and 5 bases, there was a span of 10 bases. CDR3 sequence: CASSLGGINEKLFF. CDR3 nucleotide sequence: TGTGCCAGCAGCTTGGGCGGGATCAATGAAAAACTGTTTTTT.

The rearrangement joins TRBV5-1 to TRBJ1-2; D is undetermined. The CDR3 covers 15 residues. Germline V gene data show CDR1 as SGHRS and CDR2 as YFSETQ. Trimming left V 0 bases short and J 0 bases short, with 9 bases between. DNA of the CDR3: TGCGCCAGCAGCTTGGAAGCGGCACCTAACTATGGCTACACCTTC. Its protein is CASSLEAAPNYGYTF.

A single count supports this clone. V is TRBV4-2 and J is TRBJ1-2; D unclear. Trimming shortened V by 1 base and J by 8 bases, and 17 bases separated the two germline ends. This CDR3 contains 15 residues. Looked up from germline, CDR1 is LGHNA and CDR2 is YNFKEQ. The CDR3 DNA follows: TGTGCCAGCAGCCAAGGTGAACGCGGGAATGGGGGCTACACCTTC. This gives the protein CASSQGERGNGGYTF.

The rearrangement joins TRBV28 to TRBJ1-2; 10 nucleotides match TRBD1. This CDR3 has 14 amino acids. The V gene's germline CDR1 is MDHEN and CDR2 SYDVKM. J gave up 4 bases and V 5 bases, and 4 bases lay outside the gene matches. This CDR3 reads CASSVGTGVYGYTF. The CDR3 nucleotides are TGTGCCAGCAGTGTCGGGACAGGGGTCTATGGCTACACCTTC.